One sample yielded the 28 T cell receptor beta chains listed below, sequenced in a study of T-cell memory formation after mild COVID-19. TCRdb recomputed calls from the 5' RACE reads with MiXCR, one row per CDR3 protein. The top ten clones hold about 12% of a sample with about half a million distinct CDR3 sequences, around a sixth of them seen once. The sequencing sample was made of PBMCs or a T cell subset sorted from them (not recorded which). These receptors all stem from an adult woman who had mild COVID-19 (a few samples of this study predate the infection). Cell type and time point are not known.

This clonotype was seen a handful of times. CDR3 sequence (DNA): TGTGCCATCGGACTAGCGGGAGTTAGGGACACCGGGGAGCTGTTTTTT. It is translated as CAIGLAGVRDTGELFF. V gene TRBV10-3 combines with J gene TRBJ2-2; 13 nucleotides align to TRBD2. Germline CDR1 reads ENHRY; CDR2 reads SYGVKD. The V segment lost 8 bases and the J segment 3 bases; nucleotides outside the gene matches: 6. This CDR3 is built from 16 residues.

This clonotype was detected only a few times. The V gene is TRBV5-4, the J gene TRBJ2-6; TRBD2 matches at 7 bases. V was pared by 2 bases and J by 0 bases, with 14 bases of the junction left unmatched. The germline V gene encodes CDR1 SGHNT and CDR2 YYREEE (reference sequence). The CDR3 is made up of 20 amino acids. CDR3 loop: CASSLGLGGTAASGANVLTF. The CDR3 nucleotides read TGTGCCAGCAGCTTAGGCCTGGGAGGGACCGCCGCCTCTGGGGCCAACGTCCTGACTTTC.

V usage is TRBV12-3 or TRBV12-4 and J usage is TRBJ1-2, with D maybe TRBD1 (6 bases). V was clipped by 5 bases and J by 4 bases, with 14 bases between them. The CDR3 runs to 14 residues. The CDR3 DNA sequence: TGTGCCAGCAGTCTACTACAGGGTACCTATGGCTACACCTTC. It is translated as CASSLLQGTYGYTF.

V gene TRBV6-6 combines with J gene TRBJ1-5; TRBD1 matches at 9 bases. CDR1 is MNHNY, CDR2 SVGAGI, per germline (reference sequence). There are 17 residues in the CDR3. V lost 0 bases and J lost 3; bases outside the gene matches: 6. CDR3 sequence (DNA): TGTGCCAGCAGTTACTCGACAGGGGGGATCCACAATCAGCCCCAGCATTTT. Translating it yields CASSYSTGGIHNQPQHF.

This clonotype was detected only a few times. This chain links TRBV7-9 with TRBJ2-3; 7 bases map to TRBD2. CDR1 SEHNR and CDR2 FQNEAQ come from the germline V gene (reference sequence). The V segment lost 3 bases and the J segment 5 bases; nucleotides outside the gene matches: 8. The CDR3 consists of 15 residues. The DNA of the CDR3 is TGTGCCAGCAGCTTCACCCGGGGGGTTGTAGATACGCAGTATTTT. Translated, it gives CASSFTRGVVDTQYF.

This clonotype has just a few counts. The V call is TRBV19, the J call TRBJ1-6; D perhaps matches TRBD1 (5 bases). The CDR3 is made up of 14 amino acids. Per the germline V gene, CDR1 is LNHDA and CDR2 is SQIVND (reference sequence). Deletions cut 3 bases from V and 6 bases from J, with 9 bases between. CDR3 residues: CASSIGQGNSPLHF. Written as DNA, the CDR3 is TGTGCCAGTAGTATCGGGCAGGGTAATTCACCCCTCCACTTT.

The chain carries TRBV21-1 and TRBJ1-4; the table's D gene call, TRBD1, was not cross checked with the DNA. TRBV21-1 is a recognized pseudogene. The CDR3 has 18 amino acids. The CDR3 coding sequence is TGTGCCAGCAGCAAAGCGCAGGGACAGTCGGACTCTAATGAAAAACTGTTTTTT. Its protein product is CASSKAQGQSDSNEKLFF.

Only a few counts were recorded for this clonotype. V is TRBV24-1 and J is TRBJ2-6; D uncertain. The germline V gene has CDR1 KGHDR and CDR2 SFDVKD. The CDR3 covers 16 residues. Trimming cost V 1 base and J 0 bases, with 6 bases left between them. Here the CDR3 reads CATSDFDLSGANVLTF. DNA for the CDR3: TGTGCCACCAGTGATTTTGACCTCTCTGGGGCCAACGTCCTGACTTTC.

The chain recombines TRBV5-5 with TRBJ1-1; TRBD1 is a possible D gene (6 bases). Trimming took 4 bases from V and 3 from J, leaving 16 bases between them. The CDR3 totals 15 residues. Germline-derived CDR1 and CDR2 are SGHKS and YYEKEE (reference sequence). For the CDR3, the DNA is TGTGCCAGCAGCCCGGATCACAGGGCTGACACTGAAGCTTTCTTT. Amino acid sequence: CASSPDHRADTEAFF.

The chain combines TRBV4-2 with TRBJ2-1, with 11 bases matching TRBD2. CDR1 and CDR2 (germline): LGHNA, YNFKEQ. There are 15 residues in the CDR3. The J segment lost 6 bases and the V segment lost 6 bases, leaving 7 bases of the junction unmatched. CDR3 sequence (DNA): TGTGCCAGCAGTAATAGCGGGAGGGCCGGCAATGAGCAGTTCTTC. It codes for CASSNSGRAGNEQFF.

This clonotype was seen only once. The chain recombines TRBV4-1 with TRBJ2-1; 8 nucleotides agree with TRBD2. The germline CDR1 and CDR2 sequences are MGHRA and YSYEKL. The V segment lost 6 bases and the J segment 7 bases; nucleotides outside the gene matches: 14. CDR3 length: 16 amino acids. In DNA form, the CDR3 reads TGCGCCAGCAGGGTGCATAGCGGGACGGGTGGGAATGAGCAGTTCTTC. Protein product: CASRVHSGTGGNEQFF.

The table lists this clonotype with a few counts. V is TRBV18 and J is TRBJ2-5; 8 bases are shared with TRBD2. Per the germline V gene, CDR1 is KGHSH and CDR2 is LQKENI. The CDR3 consists of 16 residues. Unmatched junction bases numbered 7, after V lost 3 bases and J lost 1 base. DNA of the CDR3: TGTGCCAGCTCACCGCCGGGACTAGTTCTCCAAGAGACCCAGTACTTC. It specifies CASSPPGLVLQETQYF.

This clonotype appeared a few times. J is TRBJ1-2 and V is TRBV6-1; unclear D gene. This CDR3 spans 13 amino acids. V lost 4 bases to trimming and J lost 2 bases, with 8 bases between them. Germline V CDR1 and CDR2: MNHNS, SASEGT. CDR3: CASSASGNYGYTF. CDR3 nucleotides: TGTGCCAGCAGTGCTTCGGGGAACTATGGCTACACCTTC.

The J gene is TRBJ1-5, the V gene TRBV7-8; maybe TRBD1 (6 bases). CDR3 size: 15 residues. In germline, CDR1 is SGHVS, CDR2 FQNEAQ. Between the trimmed V and J ends, which lost 5 bases and 0 bases, there was a span of 11 bases. CDR3 DNA: TGTGCCAGCAGCCCGAGGGACATTAGCAATCAGCCCCAGCATTTT. Its translation: CASSPRDISNQPQHF.

The CDR3 here is CATSDYASSASTDTQYF. The CDR3 DNA reads TGTGCCACCAGTGATTACGCCTCTAGCGCTAGCACAGATACGCAGTATTTT. V gene TRBV24-1 combines with J gene TRBJ2-3; D perhaps matches TRBD2 (6 bases). This CDR3 is 17 amino acids long. Germline V gene sequence: CDR1 KGHDR, CDR2 SFDVKD. V was trimmed by 2 bases and J by 0 bases, leaving 14 bases between them.

This chain links TRBV11-2 with TRBJ2-5; D possibly matches TRBD1 or TRBD2 (5 bases each). V was trimmed by 1 base and J by 4 bases, leaving 13 bases between them. The CDR3 contains 15 residues. Germline loops: CDR1 SGHAT, CDR2 FQNNGV. This CDR3 is CASSLGSGGPETQYF. In nucleotides, the CDR3 is TGTGCCAGCAGCTTAGGGAGTGGGGGTCCAGAGACCCAGTACTTC.

This clonotype was seen only a few times. The CDR3, as DNA: TGTGCCAGCTCACCTAGCAAACAAACCGCCGGGGGGGAGCAGTACTTC. Translation: CASSPSKQTAGGEQYF. The chain has TRBV18 and TRBJ2-7; TRBD2 matches 7 bases. Germline CDR1 and CDR2: KGHSH and LQKENI. After removal of 3 bases from V and 7 bases from J, the junction contained 15 bases not matched to a gene. The CDR3 has 16 amino acids. The full variable domain, in which reference TRBV18 and TRBJ2-7 provide the parts outside the CDR3, is NAGVMQNPRHLVRRRGQEARLRCSPMKGHSHVYWYRQLPEEGLKFMVYLQKENIIDESGMPKERFSAEFPKEGPSILRIQQVVRGDSAAYFCASSPSKQTAGGEQYFGPGTRLTVT.

The sample holds a few counts of this clonotype. CDR3 in amino acids: CASSQSLRNNYGYTF. DNA for the CDR3: TGCGCCAGCAGCCAATCGCTTCGCAATAACTATGGCTACACCTTC. The rearrangement uses TRBV4-1 and TRBJ1-2; D is uncertain. Deletions cut 2 bases from V and 1 base from J, with 11 bases between. Looked up from germline, CDR1 is MGHRA and CDR2 is YSYEKL. The CDR3 contains 15 residues.

V usage is TRBV6-2 or TRBV6-3 and J usage is TRBJ1-3; D remains unclear. Germline values: CDR1 MNHEY, CDR2 SVGEGT. The CDR3 contains 15 residues. Trimming stripped 2 bases from V and 0 bases from J, with 8 bases between. CDR3 sequence reads: CASSYGRRSGNTIYF. CDR3 sequence (DNA): TGTGCCAGCAGTTACGGCAGGCGCTCTGGAAACACCATATATTTT.

This clonotype was observed a handful of times. V is TRBV24-1 and J is TRBJ2-5, with D tentatively TRBD1 or TRBD2 (6 bases each). Trimming left V 3 bases short and J 4 bases short, with 14 bases between. The CDR3 runs to 15 residues. Germline CDR1 reads KGHDR; CDR2 reads SFDVKD. The CDR3 loop is CATSDPRGGGETQYF. DNA for the CDR3: TGTGCCACCAGTGATCCACGCGGAGGGGGAGAGACCCAGTACTTC.

The chain joins TRBV29-1 to TRBJ2-1; D perhaps matches TRBD2 (6 bases). Germline CDR1 and CDR2: SQVTM and ANQGSEA. This CDR3 spans 11 amino acids. V was pared by 5 bases and J by 6 bases, with 8 bases between. CDR3 coding DNA: TGCAGCGTTCGGAGGGTCAATGAGCAGTTCTTC. Protein product: CSVRRVNEQFF.

CDR3 region: CASKHSFASHQPYGYTF. In DNA form, the CDR3 reads TGTGCCAGTAAGCACAGTTTCGCCTCCCACCAGCCCTATGGCTACACCTTC. This sequence joins TRBV19 and TRBJ1-2; no clear D gene. Between the trimmed V and J ends, which lost 7 bases and 4 bases, there was a span of 25 bases. CDR1 is LNHDA and CDR2 is SQIVND in the germline V gene (reference sequence). The CDR3 spans 17 residues.

This clonotype was recorded a few times. The V gene is TRBV2, the J gene TRBJ2-3; TRBD2 matches 11 bases. Germline V gives CDR1 SNHLY, CDR2 FYNNEI. CDR3 length: 15 amino acids. V lost 8 bases and J lost 1; bases outside the gene matches: 5. The CDR3 bases are TGTGCCAGCGGTTTAGCGGGAGGGGGCACAGATACGCAGTATTTT. Residues: CASGLAGGGTDTQYF. The full variable domain, in which reference TRBV2 and TRBJ2-3 provide the parts outside the CDR3, is EPEVTQTPSHQVTQMGQEVILRCVPISNHLYFYWYRQILGQKVEFLVSFYNNEISEKSEIFDDQFSVERPDGSNFTLKIRSTKLEDSAMYFCASGLAGGGTDTQYFGPGTRLTVL.

This clonotype was counted between two and nine times. The rearrangement uses TRBV5-6 and TRBJ2-1; no firm D call. The germline CDR1 and CDR2 sequences are SGHDT and YYEEEE. With 4 bases removed from V and 6 bases from J, the gap between germline ends came to 11 bases. The CDR3 is 13 amino acids. The CDR3 sequence: CASSNERFNEQFF. In nucleotides, the CDR3 is TGTGCCAGCAGCAACGAACGGTTCAATGAGCAGTTCTTC.

The J gene is TRBJ2-3, the V gene TRBV7-9; unclear D gene. Germline values: CDR1 SEHNR, CDR2 FQNEAQ (reference sequence). This CDR3 is 16 amino acids long. V was clipped by 5 bases and J by 0 bases, with 15 bases between them. The chain's CDR3 is CASSAPLSESTDTQYF. In nucleotides, the CDR3 is TGTGCCAGCAGCGCCCCCCTGAGCGAGAGCACAGATACGCAGTATTTT.

Written as DNA, the CDR3 is TGTGCCATCAGTGACGAGAGTAGCAATCAGCCCCAGCATTTT. It encodes CAISDESSNQPQHF. The chain joins TRBV10-3 to TRBJ1-5; D remains unclear. CDR1 and CDR2 from the germline V gene are ENHRY and SYGVKD. The CDR3 totals 14 residues. The V gene lost 3 bases and the J gene lost 0 bases, with 6 bases spanning the gap.

This clonotype turned up a few times. The chain has TRBV6-1 and TRBJ2-1, with TRBD2 matching over 8 bases. The CDR3 has 17 amino acids. Trimming at V came to 3 bases and at J to 9 bases, leaving 16 bases not matched to a gene. Germline CDR1 is MNHNS and CDR2 is SASEGT. The CDR3 protein is CASSESVGGAIQGEQFF. CDR3 nucleotides: TGTGCCAGCAGTGAGTCGGTCGGGGGGGCGATTCAGGGTGAGCAGTTCTTC.

The chain uses TRBV9 and TRBJ2-7; no clear D. CDR1 and CDR2 (germline): SGDLS, YYNGEE. The V end lost 4 bases, the J end lost 6 bases, and 14 bases lay between the germline ends. The CDR3 is 13 amino acids. For the CDR3, the DNA is TGTGCCAGCAGCATTACCTTTGTGGGCGAGCAGTACTTC. Residues: CASSITFVGEQYF.